Shown below are 20 T cell receptor beta chains from a single sample sequenced in a study of cytomegalovirus exposure and HLA in healthy donors. The protocol was immunoSEQ multiplex PCR, while the TCRdb copy is restricted to in-frame clones and leaves out a portion. The top ten hold 0.65% to 0.95% of the sample, which has about 360,000 clones, 86% seen once. Source material: PBMCs. The source is a woman in her late teens or twenties in good health and CMV-seronegative.

This clone was recorded only once. This chain connects TRBV5-1 to TRBJ1-1; possible D gene TRBD1, 6 bases. Trimming removed 4 bases at V and 6 bases at J, with 19 bases between. The germline CDR1 and CDR2 sequences are SGHRS and YFSETQ. CDR3 length: 15 amino acids. This CDR3 is CASSPSQGRTAEAFF. Written as DNA, the CDR3 is TGCGCCAGCAGCCCATCACAGGGAAGGACAGCTGAAGCTTTCTTT.

CDR3 DNA sequence: TGTGCCAGCAGCCAAGATCGCGGGACTAGCGGACACAATGAGCAGTTCTTC. It is translated as CASSQDRGTSGHNEQFF. The chain has TRBV4-2 and TRBJ2-1; TRBD2 aligns across 11 bases. V was clipped by 0 bases and J by 5 bases; unmatched bases: 6. Germline lookup yields CDR1 LGHNA and CDR2 YNFKEQ. The CDR3 runs to 17 residues.

The chain has TRBV4-2 and TRBJ2-7, with 14 bases lining up with TRBD2. Per germline, CDR1 LGHNA and CDR2 YNFKEQ. V trimming: 4 bases; J trimming: 6 bases; junction bases outside the gene matches: 5. The CDR3 sequence is 15 residues long. CDR3 loop: CASSPRLAGGFEQYF. As DNA, the CDR3 is TGTGCCAGCAGCCCGAGACTAGCGGGGGGGTTCGAGCAGTACTTC.

The J gene is TRBJ1-5, the V gene TRBV28; 7 positions match TRBD1. This CDR3 is built from 15 residues. The ends lost 5 bases at V and 5 bases at J; junction bases unmatched: 9. From germline, CDR1 is MDHEN and CDR2 SYDVKM. CDR3 in DNA: TGTGCCAGCAGTGGTGGGGTAGGGGGCCATCAGCCCCAGCATTTT. Translating it yields CASSGGVGGHQPQHF.

The chain couples TRBV27 to TRBJ1-4; 8 bases map to TRBD1. The V gene end was trimmed by 8 bases and the J gene end by 8 bases; junction bases not matched to a gene: 16. The germline V gene encodes CDR1 MNHEY and CDR2 SMNVEV (reference sequence). The CDR3 loop spans 16 amino acids. CDR3 coding DNA: TGTGCCAGCTCACCTTCCCTCGACAGGGGAGGGGAAAAACTGTTTTTT. This sequence encodes CASSPSLDRGGEKLFF.

This clone occurred once. V usage is TRBV5-1 and J usage is TRBJ1-2, with 8 bases aligning to TRBD1. Trimming removed 2 bases from V and 2 bases from J; junction bases left unmatched: 5. Germline values: CDR1 SGHRS, CDR2 YFSETQ. CDR3 length: 15 residues. The CDR3 region has the DNA TGCGCCAGCAGCTTCGCCAGGGGGCCGAACTATGGCTACACCTTC. Translation gives CASSFARGPNYGYTF.

This chain connects TRBV4-1 to TRBJ1-5; TRBD1 matches at 10 bases. This CDR3 has 13 residues. Germline V lookup: CDR1 MGHRA, CDR2 YSYEKL. The J segment lost 9 bases and the V segment lost 4 bases, leaving 3 bases of the junction unmatched. The CDR3: CASSRTGGGPQHF. CDR3 DNA sequence: TGCGCCAGCAGCCGGACAGGGGGTGGGCCCCAGCATTTT.

V usage is TRBV7-6 and J usage is TRBJ2-2, with D possibly TRBD2 on 6 matching bases. Germline assignment: CDR1 SGHVS and CDR2 FNYEAQ. Trimming shortened V by 3 bases and J by 5 bases, and 13 bases separated the two germline ends. The CDR3 spans 15 residues. Here the CDR3 DNA reads TGTGCCAGCAGCTTGGGGGGAGATCTGACCGGGGAGCTGTTTTTT. Its translation is CASSLGGDLTGELFF.

The rearrangement links TRBV9 to TRBJ1-6; TRBD1 might be the D (6 bases). From germline, CDR1 is SGDLS and CDR2 YYNGEE. This CDR3 has 15 amino acids. V lost 5 bases, J lost 5 bases, and 14 bases lay in between. CDR3 sequence reads: CASSPTGHNNSPLHF. The CDR3 coding sequence is TGTGCCAGCAGTCCTACAGGGCACAATAATTCACCCCTCCACTTT.

The chain employs TRBV9 and TRBJ1-1; D gene uncertain. The CDR3 extends over 14 amino acids. Trimming cost V 0 bases and J 0 bases, with 6 bases left between them. The germline gives CDR1 SGDLS, CDR2 YYNGEE. The CDR3 loop reads CASSVEQLNTEAFF. In nucleotides, the CDR3 is TGTGCCAGCAGCGTAGAACAGTTGAACACTGAAGCTTTCTTT.

This clone was observed a handful of times. The V and J genes are TRBV19 and TRBJ1-2; perhaps TRBD1 as D (5 bases). With 5 bases removed from V and 6 bases from J, the gap between germline ends came to 13 bases. The length of the CDR3 is 13 residues. CDR1 is LNHDA, CDR2 SQIVND, per germline (reference sequence). DNA for the CDR3: TGTGCCAGTAGTCTCCAGGGCAGCAATGGCTACACCTTC. Its translation: CASSLQGSNGYTF.

This chain uses TRBV7-6 with TRBJ2-7; 7 bases map to TRBD2. Germline V CDR1 and CDR2: SGHVS, FNYEAQ. Trimming removed 3 bases from V and 4 bases from J; junction bases left unmatched: 18. This CDR3 contains 18 residues. The CDR3 DNA is TGTGCCAGCAGCTTCGCGGTGGGGGGGGACGACCATCCGTACGAGCAGTACTTC. Amino acids: CASSFAVGGDDHPYEQYF.

V gene TRBV2 combines with J gene TRBJ1-2, with D perhaps matching TRBD1 (5 bases). The germline V and J ends were trimmed by 0 bases and 0 bases, with 17 bases remaining between them. The CDR3 consists of 18 residues. CDR1 and CDR2 from the germline V gene are SNHLY and FYNNEI. For the CDR3, the DNA is TGTGCCAGCAGTGAAGCGGTCCGGCAGGGACTAGCTAACTATGGCTACACCTTC. Translating it yields CASSEAVRQGLANYGYTF.

This rearrangement joins TRBV5-1 to TRBJ1-4; the D gene is possibly TRBD1 (5 bases). V was shortened by 3 bases and J by 5 bases, with 11 bases between the two germline ends. CDR1 and CDR2 (germline): SGHRS, YFSETQ. CDR3 length: 14 amino acids. CDR3 sequence (DNA): TGCGCCAGCAGCTCCACAGGACACAATGAAAAACTGTTTTTT. Encoded protein: CASSSTGHNEKLFF.

The chain is built from TRBV27 and TRBJ1-2; TRBD1 might be the D (6 bases). CDR3 length: 13 residues. Germline CDR1 MNHEY, CDR2 SMNVEV (reference sequence). The ends were cut back, 3 bases at V and 3 bases at J, with 8 bases in the middle. The CDR3 here is CASSLTGDYGYTF. The CDR3 DNA sequence: TGTGCCAGCAGTTTGACAGGAGACTATGGCTACACCTTC.

This rearrangement joins TRBV7-9 to TRBJ1-4, with D possibly TRBD1 on 6 matching bases. The germline V gene has CDR1 SEHNR and CDR2 FQNEAQ (reference sequence). V gave up 3 bases and J gave up 7 bases, with 18 bases separating them. The CDR3 runs 16 residues. The CDR3 here is CASSFNPGGIGEKLFF. Here the CDR3 DNA reads TGTGCCAGCAGCTTCAACCCTGGGGGCATTGGTGAAAAACTGTTTTTT.

The count of this clone is one. The chain links TRBV2 to TRBJ1-1; D gene uncertain. The V gene's germline CDR1 is SNHLY and CDR2 FYNNEI. CDR3 length: 15 amino acids. The V end was cut by 3 bases, the J end by 4 bases, with 15 bases between. Here the CDR3 reads CASSDRGGMFTEAFF. The CDR3 region has the DNA TGTGCCAGCAGTGATCGTGGAGGGATGTTCACTGAAGCTTTCTTT.

The chain couples TRBV2 to TRBJ2-3; no firm D call. This CDR3 has 10 residues. V shed 10 bases and J shed 1 base, with 3 bases lying between them. Looked up from germline, CDR1 is SNHLY and CDR2 is FYNNEI. In DNA, the CDR3 is TGTGCCACCGGCACAGATACGCAGTATTTT. It translates to CATGTDTQYF.

The count of this clone is one. The chain carries TRBV27 and TRBJ1-4; TRBD1 might be the D (5 bases). The CDR3 contains 16 residues. V dropped 4 bases and J dropped 5 bases, with 17 bases sitting between them. The germline gives CDR1 MNHEY, CDR2 SMNVEV (reference sequence). The CDR3 DNA sequence: TGTGCCAGCAGTTATCCCTGGGGCAGGACAAATGAAAAACTGTTTTTT. It encodes CASSYPWGRTNEKLFF.

The chain is built from TRBV2 and TRBJ2-3; D unclear. The V and J ends lost 4 bases and 2 bases respectively, with 7 bases between them. Per the germline V gene, CDR1 is SNHLY and CDR2 is FYNNEI. The length of the CDR3 is 13 residues. The DNA of the CDR3 is TGTGCCAGCAGTGCCCTAAACACAGATACGCAGTATTTT. Protein product: CASSALNTDTQYF.